Listed below are T cell receptor beta chains from one sample, sequenced in a study of blood T cell repertoires in COVID-19. The method was immunoSEQ multiplex PCR; TCRdb's version includes in-frame clones alone and lacks a portion of them. The top ten hold 4.1% of the sample, which has about 290,000 clones, around four fifths seen once. Sequenced sample: peripheral blood. The receptors were sampled from a woman aged 45-59 years with active or convalescent COVID-19. The conserved cysteine and the conserved F or W are not part of the CDR3 here. A D gene is named only where the DNA matches it firmly. Not every row has a clone size; where given, it reads once, few, many or a size class.

d_gene	v_gene	abundance	j_gene	CDR3aa
TRBD1	TRBV19	-	TRBJ1-2	ASSITGGFGYT
-	TRBV6-5	-	TRBJ2-1	ASSRELSYNEQF
-	TRBV7-2	-	TRBJ2-7	ASLDPANREQY
TRBD2	TRBV11-1	many	TRBJ2-7	ASSLSSGLSYEQY
-	TRBV19	-	TRBJ2-1	ASKTDPRNEQF
-	TRBV7-8	-	TRBJ2-1	ASSLGGLGKF
-	TRBV29-1	-	TRBJ2-5	SFQMRSWETQY
-	TRBV5-1	-	TRBJ2-7	ASSLGALAHEQY
-	TRBV2	-	TRBJ1-3	ASRTGSASGNTIY
-	TRBV5-6	once	TRBJ1-2	ASSPGNPYYGYT
TRBD1	TRBV5-4	-	TRBJ1-2	ASSVGGQNYGYT
TRBD1	TRBV7-9	-	TRBJ1-3	ASSPGTAYSGNTIY
TRBD1	TRBV6-5	-	TRBJ2-7	ASSPRQGEQY
TRBD1	TRBV7-9	-	TRBJ2-1	ASSSQTGSGPGSYNEQF
-	TRBV12-5	-	TRBJ2-3	ASGTFLLDNTDTQY
-	TRBV6-2/TRBV6-3	-	TRBJ1-2	ASSYFTGGYT
TRBD1	TRBV18	-	TRBJ2-3	ASSPTGASPTDTQY
TRBD1	TRBV6-1	-	TRBJ2-7	ASSVAVGQGTGEQY
TRBD1	TRBV6-1	-	TRBJ2-5	ASSEGWDRGLPGEKQETQY
TRBD1	TRBV7-9	-	TRBJ1-3	ASSSVGTAGGLSGNTIY
-	TRBV30	-	TRBJ2-7	AWSGKGGAPLPYEQY
TRBD2	TRBV15	once	TRBJ2-1	ATSRDLWTSGRNEQF
TRBD2	TRBV19	-	TRBJ2-1	ASRRAGPRGGFNEQF
-	TRBV19	once	TRBJ1-1	ASRNHGVPGEAF
-	TRBV12-3/TRBV12-4	-	TRBJ1-5	ASSFSGYQPQH
-	TRBV21-1	-	TRBJ1-4	ASGRGTGESEKLF
TRBD1	TRBV2	-	TRBJ1-5	ASRERTGVNQPQH
-	TRBV4-2	-	TRBJ1-2	ASSPEEGLDYGYT
TRBD2	TRBV27	-	TRBJ2-2	ASRTSGRETGELF
-	TRBV4-1	-	TRBJ1-4	ASSPQGRIEKLF
TRBD1	TRBV5-1	-	TRBJ2-1	ASRLDRGSYNEQF
-	TRBV7-8	-	TRBJ1-5	ASSLLGNLGNQPQH
-	TRBV30	-	TRBJ2-1	AWSPLLGSGKREQF
TRBD1	TRBV11-1	-	TRBJ2-7	ASSPRDRVREQY
TRBD2	TRBV5-1	-	TRBJ2-1	ASSLGGSYDEQF